This T cell receptor (beta chain) derives from a study of radiotherapy plus CTLA-4 blockade in lung cancer (dated by TCRdb to the late 2010s). As for the study more broadly: Among the enrolled patients, roughly 17% had an objective response, and around 31% reached disease control.

The library was generated by the immunoSEQ multiplex PCR assay. What TCRdb holds here is the immuneACCESS table cut down to in-frame rearrangements. Part of the clones is not present; checked against another copy, under half of the missing clones reflect an unresolved V gene, and the others are unexplained. This sample gives some 66,000 clones in total; over 80% of them show up just once. The ten largest clones capture less than 4.5% of the sample. The study evaluated CTLA-4 blockade (ipilimumab) given together with focal radiation therapy in patients who had chemo-refractory metastatic non-small-cell lung cancer. Measured from the cysteine to the phenylalanine, the CDR3 is 16 residues long. The only DNA kept is the CDR3, 48 bases in frame from the first base. Trimming accounts for 2 bases at V and 3 bases at J, while the number of junction bases matched to no gene is 4. Looking up the germline V gene (reference sequence) yields CDR1 WNHNN and CDR2 SYGVQD.

Study-wide conclusions, independent of this receptor: After treatment with radiotherapy and ipilimumab, TCR clones that originated in tumors expanded in peripheral blood. Early dynamic changes in blood T cell clones, together with increased serum interferon-beta after radiation, were reported as the strongest predictors of response.

As regards this clone: What antigen it recognizes has not been identified. There are no base qualities to consult, and no much larger clone falls within one base.

The clonotype comes from a human donor with non-small cell lung cancer who had a partial response to radiotherapy plus ipilimumab. This sequence uses TRBV10-1 and TRBJ2-1; 10 of the junction bases match TRBD2. Here the sequenced sample was peripheral blood, taken from a patient treated with radiotherapy plus ipilimumab. The sequence in DNA is TGCGCCAGCAGTGAGCGGACTAGCGGCCTCTACAATGAGCAGTTCTTC. This yields the protein CASSERTSGLYNEQFF.